The subject of this entry is one T cell receptor (beta chain). Its specificity is not known. The PCR made use of 60 Vbeta and 13 Jbeta primers. Libraries were prepared by immunoSEQ multiplex PCR; TCRdb keeps only in-frame clonotypes and omits some of them. Among roughly 150,000 clones listed, 65% to 70% were seen once. This CDR3 contains 11 residues. Trimming stripped 3 bases from V and 6 bases from J, with 7 bases between. CDR1 and CDR2 (germline): DFQATT, SNEGSKA (reference sequence). The sample is drawn from a study of cytomegalovirus exposure and HLA in healthy donors. Study results and limitations: Available immune exposure information was restricted to CMV serostatus only.

The sample comprised PBMCs. The source of this sequence is a man in his thirties or forties in good health and CMV-seropositive. V usage is TRBV20-1 and J usage is TRBJ2-3; possibly TRBD2 for D (5 bases). CDR3 residues: CSASRRDTQYF. CDR3 nucleotides: TGCAGTGCTAGTAGGAGGGATACGCAGTATTTT.